This T cell receptor beta chain was recorded in a study of post-analysis software for immune sequencing data. Study observations and caveats: Controls had significantly higher normalized Chao1 diversity than multiple sclerosis patients. Co-batched samples clustered tightly together by F measure. TRBV5-6, TRBV5-1 and TRBV20-1 belonged to a set of roughly five TRBV segments that were more frequent in patients than controls.

Prepared TCR beta cDNA libraries contained unique molecular identifiers. TCRdb itself ran the PCR reads through MiXCR, one entry per CDR3 protein. The top ten clones hold more than 1.5% of a sample with hundreds of thousands of distinct CDR3 sequences, around 40% of them seen once. This clonotype appeared a few times. The antigen is not known. Germline CDR1 DFQATT, CDR2 SNEGSKA (reference sequence). The V and J ends lost 0 bases and 6 bases respectively, with 8 bases between them. The CDR3 spans 12 residues. The chain combines TRBV20-1 with TRBJ1-1, with D perhaps TRBD1 (5 bases). The specimen was blood. The sequence was obtained from a girl aged 10-17 years with multiple sclerosis. This CDR3 is CSARDWTSEAFF. CDR3 nucleotides: TGCAGTGCTAGAGATTGGACATCTGAAGCTTTCTTT.